The TCR beta chain described here comes from a study of T cell changes during pregnancy in multiple sclerosis. The germline V and J ends were trimmed by 1 base and 2 bases, with 11 bases remaining between them. The CDR3 length is 15 residues. From germline, CDR1 is SGHVT and CDR2 SQSDAQ. This clone was detected only a few times. Profiled with immunoSEQ multiplex PCR; TCRdb holds only in-frame clones, not every one. The table has about 8,000 clones, around 87% seen once. Sequenced here: CD8+ T cells from peripheral blood mononuclear cells, sampled in the first trimester of pregnancy. The receptor was isolated from a female donor in good health, enrolled as a control in a pregnancy study. The chain joins TRBV7-4 to TRBJ1-2; D might be TRBD1 (5 bases). The chain's CDR3 is CASSLVPGPNYGYTF. In DNA, the CDR3 is TGTGCCAGCAGCTTAGTTCCAGGGCCCAACTATGGCTACACCTTC.